The rows below give T cell receptor beta chains drawn from one sample of a study of T cell responses to AZD1222 COVID-19 vaccine. Libraries were prepared by immunoSEQ multiplex PCR; TCRdb keeps only in-frame clonotypes and omits some of them. The data show 90,000 to 120,000 clones, 70% to 90% seen once. The input for sequencing was peripheral blood, taken on day 0 of AZD1222 vaccination. These receptors were obtained from an adult in good health. Both conserved end residues are part of each CDR3. A D gene is named only where the DNA matches it firmly. Size is stated for part of the rows, as once, few or many counts, or as a class when the clone is expanded.

TRBV28	NA	12	NA	TRBJ2-2	CATRPGTGELFF	TGTGCCACCCGCCCGGGGACCGGGGAGCTGTTTTTT
TRBV19	TRBD2	16	NA	TRBJ2-1	CASSPPWAGGQPGQFF	TGTGCCAGTAGTCCCCCTTGGGCGGGAGGCCAGCCGGGGCAGTTCTTC
TRBV6-2/TRBV6-3	NA	11	NA	TRBJ1-2	CASSSGYGYTF	TGTGCCAGCAGTTCGGGATATGGCTACACCTTC
TRBV24-1	NA	16	NA	TRBJ2-5	CATSDSQKHYDETQYF	TGTGCCACCAGTGATTCCCAGAAACACTACGATGAGACCCAGTACTTC
TRBV19	TRBD2	15	NA	TRBJ2-1	CASRLGTSGNNEQFF	TGTGCCAGTAGGCTCGGGACTAGCGGGAACAATGAGCAGTTCTTC
TRBV7-2	TRBD2	13	once	TRBJ2-7	CASSPWTSNEQYF	TGTGCCAGCAGCCCCTGGACTAGTAACGAGCAGTACTTC
TRBV28	NA	15	NA	TRBJ1-6	CASSSGQKDNSPLHF	TGTGCCAGCAGTTCTGGACAGAAAGATAATTCACCCCTCCACTTT
TRBV9	NA	16	NA	TRBJ2-1	CASNPRGVDLQDEQFF	TGTGCCAGCAACCCTCGGGGAGTCGACCTACAGGATGAGCAGTTCTTC
TRBV28	NA	14	NA	TRBJ1-4	CASSFQGSNEKLFF	TGTGCCAGCAGTTTTCAGGGCTCTAATGAAAAACTGTTTTTT
TRBV28	TRBD1	15	NA	TRBJ1-2	CASSLWPGQLYGYTF	TGTGCCAGCAGTTTATGGCCGGGACAGCTCTATGGCTACACCTTC
TRBV19	TRBD1	13	NA	TRBJ2-1	CASRVTGGYEQFF	TGTGCCAGTAGGGTCACAGGGGGGTATGAGCAGTTCTTC
TRBV5-5	NA	14	NA	TRBJ1-4	CASSLLRANEKLFF	TGTGCCAGCAGCCTTCTTAGGGCTAATGAAAAACTGTTTTTT
TRBV12-5	NA	15	once	TRBJ1-2	CASGLGNTGSYGYTF	TGTGCTAGTGGTTTGGGGAATACAGGGAGCTATGGCTACACCTTC
TRBV7-3	NA	15	NA	TRBJ2-2	CASSSGNRDTGELFF	TGTGCCAGCAGCTCCGGGAACCGGGACACCGGGGAGCTGTTTTTT
TRBV5-1	NA	14	NA	TRBJ2-5	CASSYQGSLETQYF	TGCGCCAGCAGCTATCAGGGGAGTTTGGAGACCCAGTACTTC
TRBV7-9	NA	13	NA	TRBJ2-1	CASSFLRDQEQFF	TGTGCCAGCAGCTTTCTAAGGGACCAAGAGCAGTTCTTC
TRBV7-9	TRBD1	15	NA	TRBJ2-2	CASSDRTGNTGELFF	TGTGCCAGCAGCGATAGGACAGGCAACACCGGGGAGCTGTTTTTT
TRBV25-1	NA	12	NA	TRBJ1-5	CASSEVDQPQHF	TGTGCCAGCAGTGAAGTGGATCAGCCCCAGCATTTT
TRBV11-2	NA	15	NA	TRBJ1-1	CASSYLGDQGPEAFF	TGTGCCAGCAGCTACCTAGGTGACCAGGGACCAGAAGCTTTCTTT
TRBV5-1	NA	16	NA	TRBJ1-1	CASSPTRGAPNTEAFF	TGCGCCAGCAGCCCGACGCGAGGGGCCCCGAACACTGAAGCTTTCTTT
TRBV5-4	NA	17	NA	TRBJ1-6	CASSPDGSLSYNSPLHF	TGTGCCAGCAGCCCAGATGGGAGTCTCTCCTATAATTCACCCCTCCACTTT
TRBV5-6	NA	12	NA	TRBJ1-1	CASSQEGDEAFF	TGTGCCAGCAGCCAGGAGGGGGATGAAGCTTTCTTT
TRBV6-2/TRBV6-3	NA	16	NA	TRBJ2-1	CASSSTEAGSYNEQFF	TGTGCCAGCAGTTCCACTGAAGCGGGCTCCTACAATGAGCAGTTCTTC
TRBV11-3	NA	15	NA	TRBJ2-1	CASSSAVVTYNEQFF	TGTGCCAGCAGTTCAGCGGTGGTAACCTACAATGAGCAGTTCTTC
TRBV4-2	NA	15	NA	TRBJ2-3	CASSQEKGERDTQYF	TGTGCCAGCAGCCAAGAAAAGGGCGAGAGGGATACGCAGTATTTT
TRBV2	NA	11	NA	TRBJ2-7	CASSGRGEQYF	TGTGCCAGCAGTGGGAGGGGAGAGCAGTACTTC
TRBV24-1	NA	13	NA	TRBJ2-1	CATRAGTFNEQFF	TGTGCCACCAGGGCCGGGACGTTCAATGAGCAGTTCTTC
TRBV30	NA	13	once	TRBJ1-5	CAWSGGSNQPQHF	TGTGCCTGGAGTGGCGGTAGCAATCAGCCCCAGCATTTT
TRBV30	NA	13	NA	TRBJ1-4	CAWSRGLNEKLFF	TGTGCCTGGAGTCGTGGGCTTAATGAAAAACTGTTTTTT
TRBV2	NA	19	NA	TRBJ1-6	CASSVTPSGRNSYNSPLHF	TGTGCCAGCAGTGTAACCCCCTCGGGACGGAACTCCTATAATTCACCCCTCCACTTT
TRBV19	TRBD1	14	NA	TRBJ2-1	CASSDPGQSNEQFF	TGTGCCAGTAGCGACCCGGGACAGTCTAATGAGCAGTTCTTC
TRBV7-2	TRBD2	15	NA	TRBJ2-5	CASSLQYGTRETQYF	TGTGCCAGTTCTCTCCAATATGGGACTAGAGAGACCCAGTACTTC
TRBV6-5	TRBD1	14	NA	TRBJ1-5	CASRQQGSNQPQHF	TGTGCCAGCAGGCAACAGGGGAGCAATCAGCCCCAGCATTTT
TRBV5-1	NA	14	NA	TRBJ1-1	CASSGTTGYTEAFF	TGCGCCAGCAGCGGTACGACAGGTTACACTGAAGCTTTCTTT
TRBV2	NA	15	NA	TRBJ2-7	CASSEPAGLSYEQYF	TGTGCCAGCAGTGAGCCGGCGGGACTTTCCTACGAGCAGTACTTC
TRBV5-1	NA	15	NA	TRBJ1-1	CASSINTVLNTEAFF	TGCGCCAGCAGCATAAACACAGTACTTAACACTGAAGCTTTCTTT
TRBV5-4	TRBD2	16	NA	TRBJ2-1	CASSLGGSGTYNEQFF	TGTGCCAGCAGCTTGGGGGGTAGCGGGACCTACAATGAGCAGTTCTTC
TRBV6-5	NA	14	NA	TRBJ1-1	CASSYPGRNTEAFF	TGTGCCAGCAGTTACCCCGGCCGTAACACTGAAGCTTTCTTT
TRBV19	TRBD1	15	NA	TRBJ1-1	CASSARQGGYTEAFF	TGTGCCAGTAGTGCCCGACAGGGCGGTTACACTGAAGCTTTCTTT
TRBV7-2	TRBD2	14	NA	TRBJ2-3	CASTGLSNTDTQYF	TGTGCCAGTACGGGACTATCTAACACAGATACGCAGTATTTT
TRBV29-1	NA	13	NA	TRBJ1-1	CSVGGGSNTEAFF	TGCAGCGTTGGGGGGGGCTCGAACACTGAAGCTTTCTTT
TRBV3-1/TRBV3-2	NA	12	NA	TRBJ2-7	CASSLHSYEQYF	TGTGCCAGCAGCCTCCACTCCTACGAGCAGTACTTC
TRBV19	NA	13	NA	TRBJ1-5	CAGGRFSNQPQHF	TGTGCCGGGGGAAGGTTTAGCAATCAGCCCCAGCATTTT
TRBV14	NA	11	once	TRBJ2-5	CASSQGGTQYF	TGTGCCAGCAGCCAAGGGGGGACCCAGTACTTC
TRBV19	TRBD1	13	NA	TRBJ1-3	CASSTGGVDTIYF	TGTGCCAGTAGTACAGGGGGCGTCGACACCATATATTTT
TRBV15	NA	12	NA	TRBJ2-3	CATSRLADTQYF	TGTGCCACCAGCAGACTAGCAGATACGCAGTATTTT
TRBV7-8	TRBD2	16	NA	TRBJ2-1	CASSSTSGRPGGVQFF	TGTGCCAGCAGCTCGACTAGCGGGAGGCCTGGAGGGGTGCAGTTCTTC
TRBV15	TRBD2	17	NA	TRBJ2-1	CATSRDQGAGVYNEQFF	TGTGCCACCAGCAGAGATCAAGGGGCGGGAGTCTACAATGAGCAGTTCTTC
TRBV30	NA	13	once	TRBJ1-6	CAWNLLDLSPLHF	TGTGCCTGGAACCTCCTTGATCTCTCACCCCTCCACTTT
TRBV7-8	NA	16	once	TRBJ1-1	CASSSREAGMNTEAFF	TGTGCCAGCAGCTCCCGGGAGGCAGGAATGAACACTGAAGCTTTCTTT
TRBV5-6	NA	14	once	TRBJ1-4	CASSLGQRNEKLFF	TGTGCCAGCAGCTTGGGACAGAGGAATGAAAAACTGTTTTTT